The 19 T cell receptor beta chains in this list originate from one sample, sequenced in a study of identifying expanded T cells in peripheral blood. Libraries were prepared by immunoSEQ multiplex PCR; TCRdb keeps only in-frame clonotypes and omits some of them. This table has about 100,000 clones, about 91% appearing once. Sequencing input: blood. These receptors came from a person aged 18 to 70 in good health.

This sequence joins TRBV28 and TRBJ2-3; 10 bases match TRBD2. This CDR3 has 16 residues. With 7 bases clipped from V and 6 bases from J, the junction kept 13 bases outside the gene matches. Germline assignment: CDR1 MDHEN and CDR2 SYDVKM. The CDR3 is CASTAPQREGGDTQYF. For the CDR3, the DNA is TGTGCCAGCACCGCTCCCCAGCGGGAGGGTGGGGATACGCAGTATTTT.

V usage is TRBV11-2 and J usage is TRBJ1-5, with D unclear. Germline-derived CDR1 and CDR2 are SGHAT and FQNNGV. CDR3 size: 13 residues. Trimming stripped 1 base from V and 7 bases from J, with 8 bases between. CDR3 DNA: TGTGCCAGCAGCTTAGGGCGGGGACAGCCCCAGCATTTT. This encodes CASSLGRGQPQHF.

As concerns this clone: In the same sample, other DNA sequences code for this CDR3. The V gene is TRBV28, the J gene TRBJ1-2; TRBD1 aligns across 7 bases. The CDR3 has 15 residues. The trim removed 3 bases at V and 2 bases at J, leaving 6 bases unmatched. CDR1 is MDHEN, CDR2 SYDVKM, per germline. CDR3 protein: CASSFPGQLNYGYTF. For the CDR3, the DNA is TGTGCCAGCAGTTTCCCGGGACAGCTCAACTATGGCTACACCTTC.

V gene TRBV7-9 combines with J gene TRBJ2-1; 8 bases agree with TRBD2. Trimming removed 4 bases from V and 5 bases from J; junction bases left unmatched: 1. Germline values: CDR1 SEHNR, CDR2 FQNEAQ (reference sequence). The CDR3 has 13 residues. The chain's CDR3 is CASSSLADNEQFF. Here the CDR3 DNA reads TGTGCCAGCAGCTCACTAGCGGACAATGAGCAGTTCTTC.

The chain is built from TRBV28 and TRBJ2-5, with no clear D. Trimming took off 5 bases at V and 5 bases at J, with 12 bases between the two ends. In germline, CDR1 is MDHEN, CDR2 SYDVKM. This CDR3 is 13 amino acids long. CDR3 amino acids: CASSIGGLETQYF. As DNA, the CDR3 is TGTGCCAGCAGTATTGGTGGTCTGGAGACCCAGTACTTC.

A few counts support this clone. In the same sample, other DNA sequences code for this CDR3. The rearrangement uses TRBV6-1 and TRBJ1-2; D call uncertain. The germline V gene has CDR1 MNHNS and CDR2 SASEGT. The CDR3 sequence is 14 residues long. V was pared by 3 bases and J by 5 bases, with 13 bases between. CDR3 protein: CASSEGSGQYGYTF. DNA of the CDR3: TGTGCCAGCAGTGAGGGTAGTGGGCAGTATGGCTACACCTTC.

The chain combines TRBV5-4 with TRBJ2-5; TRBD2 matches at 8 bases. Per germline, CDR1 SGHNT and CDR2 YYREEE (reference sequence). Trimming at V came to 4 bases and at J to 4 bases, leaving 9 bases not matched to a gene. The CDR3 is 15 amino acids. The CDR3 nucleotides are TGTGCCAGCAGCGACCAGGGACTAGAGGGAGAGACCCAGTACTTC. Translation: CASSDQGLEGETQYF.

The chain uses TRBV25-1 and TRBJ2-3; a possible D gene is TRBD1 (5 bases). Per germline, CDR1 MGHDK and CDR2 SYGVNS. The CDR3 runs to 12 residues. Trimming removed 4 bases from V and 5 bases from J, with 7 bases in between. For the CDR3, the DNA is TGTGCCAGCAGTGTAGGACAAGATACGCAGTATTTT. Amino acids: CASSVGQDTQYF.

In its sample, this clone was seen once. This CDR3 reads CASSGGRFYEQYF. Here the CDR3 DNA reads TGTGCCAGCAGTGGCGGCCGGTTCTACGAGCAGTACTTC. The rearrangement joins TRBV27 to TRBJ2-7; D not resolved. The CDR3 has 13 amino acids. CDR1 is MNHEY and CDR2 is SMNVEV in the germline V gene (reference sequence). Trimming shortened V by 5 bases and J by 3 bases, and 11 bases separated the two germline ends.

The chain's CDR3 is CSVAGTGGRDTQYF. The DNA of the CDR3 is TGCAGCGTTGCGGGGACAGGGGGCAGAGATACGCAGTATTTT. V gene TRBV29-1 combines with J gene TRBJ2-3; 12 bases line up with TRBD1. This CDR3 has 14 residues. V trimming: 4 bases; J trimming: 5 bases; junction bases outside the gene matches: 4. Germline-derived CDR1 and CDR2 are SQVTM and ANQGSEA.

In this sample, this clone turned up once. This rearrangement joins TRBV28 to TRBJ2-3; D possibly corresponds to TRBD1 (6 bases). The CDR3 extends over 14 amino acids. The germline gives CDR1 MDHEN, CDR2 SYDVKM. V shed 2 bases and J shed 2 bases, with 8 bases lying between them. Written as DNA, the CDR3 is TGTGCCAGCAGTTTAGGGGGCGTCACAGATACGCAGTATTTT. It yields the protein CASSLGGVTDTQYF. The full variable domain, with the rest looked up from reference TRBV28 and TRBJ2-3, is DVKVTQSSRYLVKRTGEKVFLECVQDMDHENMFWYRQDPGLGLRLIYFSYDVKMKEKGDIPEGYSVSREKKERFSLILESASTNQTSMYLCASSLGGVTDTQYFGPGTRLTVL.

The chain joins TRBV11-3 to TRBJ2-7, with 9 nucleotides matching TRBD1. Germline lookup yields CDR1 SGHNT and CDR2 YENEEA. The CDR3 totals 15 residues. Trimming cost V 4 bases and J 5 bases; bases outside gene matches: 9. The CDR3, as DNA: TGTGCCAGCAGCTCCGGGGGGACAGGGTCCCACGAGCAGTACTTC. Residues: CASSSGGTGSHEQYF.

The genes are TRBV18 and TRBJ2-5; D is ambiguous. CDR1 KGHSH and CDR2 LQKENI come from the germline V gene. V was cut by 2 bases and J by 3 bases, with 7 bases left in between. The CDR3 totals 13 residues. CDR3 nucleotides: TGTGCCAGCTCACCAGCCCGGAAAGAGACCCAGTACTTC. Translated: CASSPARKETQYF.

The chain combines TRBV10-2 with TRBJ2-6, with unresolved D. V was cut by 6 bases and J by 0 bases, with 6 bases left in between. Germline CDR1 is WSHSY and CDR2 is SAAADI. CDR3 length: 14 residues. The CDR3 DNA sequence: TGCGCCAGCAGAGATACCTCTGGGGCCAACGTCCTGACTTTC. This sequence encodes CASRDTSGANVLTF.

V usage is TRBV6-6 and J usage is TRBJ1-4, with a possible D match to TRBD1 (5 bases). There are 15 residues in the CDR3. Trimming removed 8 bases from V and 6 bases from J, with 19 bases in between. Germline V gives CDR1 MNHNY, CDR2 SVGAGI (reference sequence). The CDR3: CASLVSAGKDEKLFF. CDR3 bases: TGTGCCAGCCTTGTATCGGCAGGGAAGGATGAAAAACTGTTTTTT.

V usage is TRBV19 and J usage is TRBJ1-1; D remains ambiguous. There are 14 residues in the CDR3. Per germline, CDR1 LNHDA and CDR2 SQIVND (reference sequence). Trimming took 5 bases from V and 1 from J, leaving 11 bases between them. The CDR3 region is CASSPLVRNTEAFF. CDR3 nucleotide sequence: TGTGCCAGTAGTCCCCTGGTAAGGAACACTGAAGCTTTCTTT. Full variable domain (outside the CDR3, taken from reference TRBV19 and TRBJ1-1): DGGITQSPKYLFRKEGQNVTLSCEQNLNHDAMYWYRQDPGQGLRLIYYSQIVNDFQKGDIAEGYSVSREKKESFPLTVTSAQKNPTAFYLCASSPLVRNTEAFFGQGTRLTVV.

A note on this clone: The sample holds other DNA sequences that translate to the same CDR3. The chain has TRBV10-3 and TRBJ2-5; the D is unclear. This CDR3 comprises 12 residues. Germline CDR1 ENHRY, CDR2 SYGVKD. Trimming left V 0 bases short and J 5 bases short, with 4 bases between. CDR3 loop: CAISESGETQYF. The CDR3 DNA sequence: TGTGCCATCAGTGAGTCGGGTGAGACCCAGTACTTC.

The genes are TRBV7-3 and TRBJ2-7, with D perhaps given as TRBD1 or TRBD2 (5 bases each). V gave up 5 bases and J gave up 6 bases, with 14 bases separating them. Germline CDR1 and CDR2: SGHTA and FQGTGA. The length of the CDR3 is 13 residues. This CDR3 is CASSLLGTSEQYF. The CDR3 DNA sequence: TGTGCCAGCAGCCTACTAGGGACCTCCGAGCAGTACTTC.

This chain joins TRBV29-1 and TRBJ2-7, with 9 bases that match TRBD1. Germline CDR1 is SQVTM and CDR2 is ANQGSEA. The CDR3 length is 15 residues. V lost 1 base and J lost 0; bases outside the gene matches: 4. The CDR3 DNA sequence: TGCAGCGTTGAAGGCCGGGACAGGGTCTCCTACGAGCAGTACTTC. Its protein is CSVEGRDRVSYEQYF.